Below, 24 T cell receptor beta chains from the same sample are listed, as sequenced in a study of blood T cell repertoires in COVID-19. Generated by immunoSEQ multiplex PCR, the TCRdb table keeps only in-frame clones and is missing some. In the table there are over 400,000 clones, 85% to 90% of which are singletons. Source material: peripheral blood. Every receptor here comes from a woman aged 45 to 65 with COVID-19, enrolled during active disease.

V is TRBV24-1 and J is TRBJ2-1, with a weak D call TRBD2 (6 bases). In germline, CDR1 is KGHDR, CDR2 SFDVKD. Trimming removed 10 bases at V and 2 bases at J, with 11 bases between. The CDR3 runs to 13 residues. As DNA, the CDR3 is TGTGCCACGCGCGGGACGGCCTACAATGAGCAGTTCTTC. Translating gives CATRGTAYNEQFF.

This clone was found once. The genes are TRBV7-3 and TRBJ1-2, with D hard to call. This CDR3 is built from 13 residues. Germline V CDR1 and CDR2: SGHTA, FQGTGA. V was trimmed by 5 bases and J by 3 bases, leaving 10 bases between them. In DNA, the CDR3 is TGTGCCAGCAGCCTAAGCCCGGACTATGGCTACACCTTC. The encoded protein is CASSLSPDYGYTF.

The gene calls are TRBV11-2 and TRBJ1-3; no clear D. Germline V gene sequence: CDR1 SGHAT, CDR2 FQNNGV. CDR3 size: 15 residues. With 5 bases removed from V and 0 bases from J, the gap between germline ends came to 11 bases. In DNA, the CDR3 is TGTGCCAGCAGCCGCGAAAATTACTCTGGAAACACCATATATTTT. As protein: CASSRENYSGNTIYF.

CDR3 sequence reads: CASDFGQLNQPQHF. The CDR3 DNA is TGTGCCAGTGACTTCGGACAGCTCAATCAGCCCCAGCATTTT. V usage is TRBV19 and J usage is TRBJ1-5; D is perhaps TRBD1 (6 bases). V gave up 8 bases and J gave up 3 bases, with 14 bases separating them. The CDR3 is 14 residues long. Germline V lookup: CDR1 LNHDA, CDR2 SQIVND (reference sequence).

The V call is TRBV28, the J call TRBJ2-3, with 11 bases fitting TRBD2. The CDR3 has 14 residues. Germline assignment: CDR1 MDHEN and CDR2 SYDVKM. Germline trimming cut 7 bases from V and 3 bases from J; bases unmatched to any gene: 3. The CDR3 loop is CASTPSGGTDTQYF. The DNA for the CDR3 is TGTGCCAGCACCCCTAGCGGGGGGACAGATACGCAGTATTTT.

This chain connects TRBV5-4 to TRBJ1-1; 8 bases are shared with TRBD1. Germline V gene data show CDR1 as SGHNT and CDR2 as YYREEE (reference sequence). The CDR3 has 15 amino acids. Trimming cost V 4 bases and J 2 bases; bases outside gene matches: 7. Written as DNA, the CDR3 is TGTGCCAGCAGCAGCCCGACAGGGGCCAACACTGAAGCTTTCTTT. It yields the protein CASSSPTGANTEAFF.

The gene calls are TRBV19 and TRBJ2-2; 11 bases are a match to TRBD2. The V segment lost 3 bases and the J segment 7 bases; nucleotides outside the gene matches: 4. Germline V gene lookup returns CDR1 LNHDA and CDR2 SQIVND (reference sequence). The CDR3 loop spans 15 amino acids. The CDR3: CASSISGLAGGELFF. The CDR3 nucleotides read TGTGCCAGTAGTATCTCCGGACTAGCGGGCGGGGAGCTGTTTTTT.

This chain joins TRBV5-6 and TRBJ2-7, with D maybe TRBD1 (5 bases). This CDR3 is built from 13 residues. V lost 0 bases to trimming and J lost 3 bases, with 7 bases between them. Germline-derived CDR1 and CDR2 are SGHDT and YYEEEE. CDR3 region: CASSLEGIYEQYF. For the CDR3, the DNA is TGTGCCAGCAGCTTGGAGGGGATCTACGAGCAGTACTTC.

The genes are TRBV18 and TRBJ1-2; D unresolved. Between the trimmed V and J ends, which lost 0 bases and 4 bases, there was a span of 9 bases. Germline V lookup: CDR1 KGHSH, CDR2 LQKENI. The CDR3 extends over 14 amino acids. The CDR3, as DNA: TGTGCCAGCTCACCACCGAACTACGGCTATGGCTACACCTTC. This translates into CASSPPNYGYGYTF. The full variable domain, completed using reference TRBV18 and TRBJ1-2, is NAGVMQNPRHLVRRRGQEARLRCSPMKGHSHVYWYRQLPEEGLKFMVYLQKENIIDESGMPKERFSAEFPKEGPSILRIQQVVRGDSAAYFCASSPPNYGYGYTFGSGTRLTVV.

The chain is built from TRBV6-5 and TRBJ1-2; 7 bases line up with TRBD1. The length of the CDR3 is 15 residues. Germline-derived CDR1 and CDR2 are MNHEY and SVGAGI. With 7 bases clipped from V and 4 bases from J, the junction kept 12 bases outside the gene matches. The CDR3 region is CASTDRQGWGYGYTF. CDR3 nucleotides: TGTGCCAGCACCGACAGACAGGGCTGGGGCTATGGCTACACCTTC.

The chain combines TRBV3-1 (or the pseudogene TRBV3-2) with TRBJ1-2, with D hard to call. Trimming left V 4 bases short and J 3 bases short, with 15 bases between. The CDR3 spans 15 residues. Germline assignment: CDR1 LGHDT and CDR2 YNNKEL (reference sequence). CDR3 sequence: CASSPQREGDYGYTF. CDR3 bases: TGTGCCAGCAGCCCCCAACGGGAGGGCGACTATGGCTACACCTTC.

The V call is TRBV6-5, the J call TRBJ2-7; 8 bases line up with TRBD2. The germline CDR1 and CDR2 sequences are MNHEY and SVGAGI. This CDR3 has 15 amino acids. The junction had 14 bases not matched to a gene; V was cut back by 10 bases and J by 3 bases. CDR3 coding DNA: TGTGCCACGGGGGGGGAGCGGGGGACCCTCTACGAGCAGTACTTC. This sequence encodes CATGGERGTLYEQYF.

The chain joins TRBV6-4 to TRBJ1-2, with a tentative D call TRBD1 (5 bases). CDR3 length: 19 residues. V was trimmed by 8 bases and J by 7 bases, leaving 35 bases between them. From germline, CDR1 is MRHNA and CDR2 SNTAGT. CDR3 sequence reads: CASLSHPPVPTALIFGYTF. CDR3 DNA sequence: TGTGCCAGCCTCTCCCATCCCCCCGTCCCGACAGCCCTTATATTTGGCTACACCTTC.

The V call is TRBV7-8, the J call TRBJ1-3; D unresolved. Trimming took 5 bases from V and 4 from J, leaving 18 bases between them. Germline V CDR1 and CDR2: SGHVS, FQNEAQ. This CDR3 contains 16 residues. DNA of the CDR3: TGTGCCAGCAGCCAGCGTAGCTCCAATCCGGGAAACACCATATATTTT. This translates into CASSQRSSNPGNTIYF.

This clone occurred once. The genes are TRBV3-1 (or the pseudogene TRBV3-2) and TRBJ2-1; no reliable D call. CDR3 length: 13 amino acids. CDR1 LGHDT and CDR2 YNNKEL come from the germline V gene (reference sequence). Trimming shortened V by 4 bases and J by 2 bases, and 6 bases separated the two germline ends. The CDR3 DNA follows: TGTGCCAGCAGCCCGGTTACCTACAATGAGCAGTTCTTC. This encodes CASSPVTYNEQFF.

The genes are TRBV5-1 and TRBJ1-2; 7 nucleotides match TRBD1. CDR1 is SGHRS and CDR2 is YFSETQ in the germline V gene. The CDR3 consists of 13 residues. V was pared by 3 bases and J by 6 bases, with 5 bases of the junction left unmatched. CDR3 amino acids: CASSYRDRDGYTF. CDR3 DNA sequence: TGCGCCAGCAGCTACCGGGACAGAGATGGCTACACCTTC.

The genes are TRBV5-5 and TRBJ2-2; no firm D call. CDR3 length equals 14 residues. V was pared by 0 bases and J by 9 bases, with 12 bases between. The germline gives CDR1 SGHKS, CDR2 YYEKEE (reference sequence). The CDR3 coding sequence is TGTGCCAGCAGCTTGGACAGAAATAACCGGGAGCTGTTTTTT. As protein: CASSLDRNNRELFF.

The sample holds a few counts of this clone. This chain links TRBV24-1 with TRBJ1-3; 7 nucleotides align to TRBD1. The CDR3 has 15 amino acids. V gave up 5 bases and J gave up 0 bases; unmatched junction bases: 3. Per the germline V gene, CDR1 is KGHDR and CDR2 is SFDVKD. The CDR3 here is CATSGGQNSGNTIYF. CDR3 in DNA: TGTGCCACCAGTGGGGGACAGAACTCTGGAAACACCATATATTTT.

The J gene is TRBJ2-2, the V gene TRBV28, with D uncertain. CDR1 is MDHEN and CDR2 is SYDVKM in the germline V gene. CDR3 size: 13 residues. V was pared by 6 bases and J by 2 bases, with 7 bases between. This chain's CDR3 is CASSDTNTGELFF. CDR3 nucleotide sequence: TGTGCCAGCAGCGACACCAACACCGGGGAGCTGTTTTTT.

The chain couples TRBV2 to TRBJ1-5; no clear D gene. The CDR3 has 15 residues. The V and J ends lost 3 bases and 2 bases respectively, with 11 bases between them. Germline V CDR1 and CDR2: SNHLY, FYNNEI. CDR3 sequence: CASSETGLGNQPQHF. The DNA of the CDR3 is TGTGCCAGCAGTGAGACTGGACTGGGCAATCAGCCCCAGCATTTT.

The V gene is TRBV24-1, the J gene TRBJ1-5; D is ambiguous. CDR3 size: 12 residues. Trimming left V 3 bases short and J 5 bases short, with 4 bases between. Germline lookup yields CDR1 KGHDR and CDR2 SFDVKD. The CDR3, as DNA: TGTGCCACCAGTGATGCGGATCAGCCCCAGCATTTT. Protein: CATSDADQPQHF.

The rearrangement links TRBV30 to TRBJ2-1, with D unclear. CDR3 length equals 13 residues. Germline V gives CDR1 GTSNPN, CDR2 SVGIG (reference sequence). V was clipped by 3 bases and J by 8 bases, with 14 bases between them. The CDR3 DNA sequence: TGTGCCTGGAGGGGCTATAGTAGGTATGAGCAGTTCTTC. This translates into CAWRGYSRYEQFF.

The rearrangement joins TRBV19 to TRBJ1-3, with no clear D. Germline V lookup: CDR1 LNHDA, CDR2 SQIVND (reference sequence). Trimming pared 3 bases from V and 0 bases from J, leaving 12 bases between. This CDR3 spans 16 amino acids. CDR3 DNA sequence: TGTGCCAGTAGTATCGGGAGGTTCCCCTCTGGAAACACCATATATTTT. This encodes CASSIGRFPSGNTIYF.

A single count supports this clone. The chain is built from TRBV12-3 or TRBV12-4 and TRBJ1-5; D unclear. CDR3 length equals 13 residues. Trimming cost V 2 bases and J 5 bases, with 7 bases left between them. CDR3 amino acids: CASSLPGDQPQHF. Here the CDR3 DNA reads TGTGCCAGCAGTTTACCCGGGGATCAGCCCCAGCATTTT.